One TCR beta chain is described in this entry. The data originate from a study of human T cells and chemical hapten exposure. Looking at the study overall: Read at 6 days, the patch tests placed 0.01% DPC on the upper back.

TCRdb recomputed calls from the RACE reads with MiXCR, one row per CDR3 protein. The sample holds roughly 51,000 distinct CDR3 sequences, roughly a tenth seen once. Regarding time point: pre-sensitization, week 0. Treatment described: therapeutic diphenylcyclopropenone sensitization with weekly scalp DPC. Before extraction, the whole blood was not fractionated, and total RNA was taken from it. The CDR3 has 16 amino acids. Per the germline V gene, CDR1 is MDHEN and CDR2 is SYDVKM. V shed 6 bases and J 5 bases; nucleotides not matched to a gene: 14. Sequencing used whole blood, obtained in connection with sensitization to the hapten diphenylcyclopropenone (DPC). The chain is built from TRBV28 and TRBJ2-5; 8 bases agree with TRBD2. The TCR sequence derives from a man aged 40-50 years with alopecia areata. Some clones in this sample may be carry-over from other donors' samples. The CDR3 region is CASSLLSGNAGETQYF. CDR3 DNA: TGTGCCAGCAGCTTACTTAGCGGGAACGCAGGGGAGACCCAGTACTTC.